The 3 T cell receptor beta chains given below trace back to one sample, sequenced in a study of T cell responses to AZD1222 COVID-19 vaccine. TCRdb's copy holds only in-frame clones and misses some; the assay was immunoSEQ multiplex PCR. In the table there are approximately 100,000 clones, 85% to 90% of which are singletons. This specimen consisted of peripheral blood, obtained on day 0 of AZD1222 vaccination. Receptors were obtained from an adult in good health.

The DNA of the CDR3 is TGTGCCAGCAGCCCCGCGTTGGACCAGAGTGAAAAACTGTTTTTT. It yields the protein CASSPALDQSEKLFF. The chain links TRBV7-9 to TRBJ1-4; D gene uncertain. From germline, CDR1 is SEHNR and CDR2 FQNEAQ (reference sequence). CDR3 length: 15 amino acids. The V end lost 5 bases, the J end lost 7 bases, and 17 bases lay between the germline ends.

The chain is built from TRBV4-3 and TRBJ2-3; tentative D call: TRBD1 (6 bases). The CDR3 totals 16 residues. Germline assignment: CDR1 LGHNA and CDR2 YSLEER. The V end was cut by 0 bases, the J end by 2 bases, with 12 bases between. The CDR3 reads CASSQEGQGTTDTQYF. The CDR3 DNA follows: TGCGCCAGCAGCCAAGAAGGGCAGGGGACCACAGATACGCAGTATTTT.

V is TRBV7-9 and J is TRBJ2-1; 13 nucleotides match TRBD2. Per germline, CDR1 SEHNR and CDR2 FQNEAQ (reference sequence). The CDR3 covers 16 residues. Trimming at V came to 2 bases and at J to 7 bases, leaving 5 bases not matched to a gene. The CDR3 DNA reads as TGTGCCAGCAGCTTAACTCGGACTAGCGGGAGAAATGAGCAGTTCTTC. Its translation is CASSLTRTSGRNEQFF.